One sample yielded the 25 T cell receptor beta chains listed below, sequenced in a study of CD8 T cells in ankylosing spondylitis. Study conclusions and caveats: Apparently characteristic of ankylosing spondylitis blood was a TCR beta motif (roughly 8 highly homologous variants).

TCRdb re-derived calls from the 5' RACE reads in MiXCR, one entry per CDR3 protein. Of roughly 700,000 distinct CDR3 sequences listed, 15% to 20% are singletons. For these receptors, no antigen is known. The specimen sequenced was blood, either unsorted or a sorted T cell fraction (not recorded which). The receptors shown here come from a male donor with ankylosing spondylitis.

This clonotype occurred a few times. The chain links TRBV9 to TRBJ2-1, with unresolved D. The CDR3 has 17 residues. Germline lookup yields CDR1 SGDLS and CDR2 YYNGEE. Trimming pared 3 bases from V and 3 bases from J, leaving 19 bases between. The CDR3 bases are TGTGCCAGCAGCGCAACCCTTTTGGCGGTGGGCTACAATGAGCAGTTCTTC. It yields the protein CASSATLLAVGYNEQFF.

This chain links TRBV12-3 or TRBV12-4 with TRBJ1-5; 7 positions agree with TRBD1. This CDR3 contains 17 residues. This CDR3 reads CTISPVPGQLSNQPQHF. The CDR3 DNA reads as TGTACCATCAGCCCAGTCCCGGGACAGCTTAGCAATCAGCCCCAGCATTTT.

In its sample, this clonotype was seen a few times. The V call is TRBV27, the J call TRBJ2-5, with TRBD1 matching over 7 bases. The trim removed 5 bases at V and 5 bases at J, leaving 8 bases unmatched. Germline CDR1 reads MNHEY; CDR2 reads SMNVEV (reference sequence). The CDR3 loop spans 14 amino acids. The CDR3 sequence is CASSMRGRPETQYF. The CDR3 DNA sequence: TGTGCCAGCAGTATGAGGGGGCGCCCGGAGACCCAGTACTTC.

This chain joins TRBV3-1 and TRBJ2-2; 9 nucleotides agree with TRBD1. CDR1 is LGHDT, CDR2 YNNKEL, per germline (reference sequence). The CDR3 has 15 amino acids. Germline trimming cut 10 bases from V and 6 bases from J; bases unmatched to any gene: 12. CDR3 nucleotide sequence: TGTGCCACCTCGTCGGGGACAGGGTGGGCCGGGGAGCTGTTTTTT. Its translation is CATSSGTGWAGELFF.

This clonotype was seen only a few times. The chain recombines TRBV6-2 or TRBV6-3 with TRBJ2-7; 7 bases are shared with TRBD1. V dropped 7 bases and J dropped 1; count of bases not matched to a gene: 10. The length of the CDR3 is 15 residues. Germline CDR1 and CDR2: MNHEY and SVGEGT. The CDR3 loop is CASTKTGKGSYEQYF. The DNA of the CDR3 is TGTGCCAGCACCAAGACAGGGAAGGGTTCCTACGAGCAGTACTTC.

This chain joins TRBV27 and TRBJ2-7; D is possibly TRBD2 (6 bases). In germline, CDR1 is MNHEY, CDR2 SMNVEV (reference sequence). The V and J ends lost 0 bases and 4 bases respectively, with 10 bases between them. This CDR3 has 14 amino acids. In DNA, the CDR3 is TGTGCCAGCAGTTTATCGGCAGGGAGGTACGAGCAGTACTTC. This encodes CASSLSAGRYEQYF.

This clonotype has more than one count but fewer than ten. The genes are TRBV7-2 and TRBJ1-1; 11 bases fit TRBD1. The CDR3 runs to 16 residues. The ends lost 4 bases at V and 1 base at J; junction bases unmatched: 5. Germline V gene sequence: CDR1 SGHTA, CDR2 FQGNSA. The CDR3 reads CASSSRTGGRNTEAFF. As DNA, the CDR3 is TGTGCCAGCAGCTCCCGGACAGGGGGCAGGAACACTGAAGCTTTCTTT. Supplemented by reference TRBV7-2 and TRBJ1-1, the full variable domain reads GAGVSQSPSNKVTEKGKDVELRCDPISGHTALYWYRQSLGQGLEFLIYFQGNSAPDKSGLPSDRFSAERTGGSVSTLTIQRTQQEDSAVYLCASSSRTGGRNTEAFFGQGTRLTVV.

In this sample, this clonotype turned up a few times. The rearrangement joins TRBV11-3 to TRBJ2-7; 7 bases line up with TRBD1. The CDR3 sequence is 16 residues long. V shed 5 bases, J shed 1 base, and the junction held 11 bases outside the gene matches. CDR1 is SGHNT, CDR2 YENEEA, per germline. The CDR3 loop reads CASSVRTGAKSYEQYF. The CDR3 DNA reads TGTGCCAGCAGCGTACGGACAGGAGCTAAATCCTACGAGCAGTACTTC.

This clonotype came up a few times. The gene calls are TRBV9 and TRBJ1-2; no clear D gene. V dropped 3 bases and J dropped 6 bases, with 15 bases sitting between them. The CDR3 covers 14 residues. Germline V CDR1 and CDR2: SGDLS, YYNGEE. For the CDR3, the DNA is TGTGCCAGCAGCGCCGTCCCCCCGGGCCATGGCTACACCTTC. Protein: CASSAVPPGHGYTF.

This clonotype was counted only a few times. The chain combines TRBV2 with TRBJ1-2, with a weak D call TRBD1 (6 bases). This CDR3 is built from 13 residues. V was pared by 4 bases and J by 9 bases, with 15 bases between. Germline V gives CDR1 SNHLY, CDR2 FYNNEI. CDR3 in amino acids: CASSVTGAGSYTF. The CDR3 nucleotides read TGTGCCAGCAGTGTAACGGGGGCGGGTAGCTACACCTTC.

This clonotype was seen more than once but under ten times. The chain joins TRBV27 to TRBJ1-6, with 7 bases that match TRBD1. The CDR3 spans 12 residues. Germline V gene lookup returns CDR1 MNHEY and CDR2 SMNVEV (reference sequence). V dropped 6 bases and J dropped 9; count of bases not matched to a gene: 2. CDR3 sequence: CASRNRGSPLHF. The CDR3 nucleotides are TGTGCCAGCAGGAACAGGGGTTCACCCCTCCACTTT.

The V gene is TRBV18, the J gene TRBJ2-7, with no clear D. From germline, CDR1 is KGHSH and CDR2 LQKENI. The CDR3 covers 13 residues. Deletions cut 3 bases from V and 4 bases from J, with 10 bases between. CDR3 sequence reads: CASSPFVGYEQYF. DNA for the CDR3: TGTGCCAGCTCACCCTTTGTTGGGTACGAGCAGTACTTC.

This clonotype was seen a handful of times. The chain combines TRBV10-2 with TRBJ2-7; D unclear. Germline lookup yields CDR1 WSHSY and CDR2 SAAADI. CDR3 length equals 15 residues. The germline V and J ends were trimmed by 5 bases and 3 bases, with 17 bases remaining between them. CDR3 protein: CASSKDPDRLYEQYF. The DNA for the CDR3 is TGCGCCAGCAGTAAGGACCCCGACCGGCTCTACGAGCAGTACTTC.

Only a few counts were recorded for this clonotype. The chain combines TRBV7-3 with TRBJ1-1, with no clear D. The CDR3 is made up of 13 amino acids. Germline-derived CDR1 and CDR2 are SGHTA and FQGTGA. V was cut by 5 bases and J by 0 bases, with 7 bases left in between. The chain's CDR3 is CASSLHMNTEAFF. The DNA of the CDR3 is TGTGCCAGCAGCCTTCACATGAACACTGAAGCTTTCTTT. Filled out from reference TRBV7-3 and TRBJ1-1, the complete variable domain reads GAGVSQTPSNKVTEKGKYVELRCDPISGHTALYWYRQSLGQGPEFLIYFQGTGAADDSGLPNDRFFAVRPEGSVSTLKIQRTERGDSAVYLCASSLHMNTEAFFGQGTRLTVV.

CDR3 DNA sequence: TGTGCCAGCAGCCTCTTTCTTTCCACTAACTATGGCTACACCTTC. Its protein product is CASSLFLSTNYGYTF. The chain recombines TRBV7-2 with TRBJ1-2; no clear D. The germline V gene encodes CDR1 SGHTA and CDR2 FQGNSA. The V and J ends lost 5 bases and 0 bases respectively, with 13 bases between them. The CDR3 totals 15 residues.

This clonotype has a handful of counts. Written as DNA, the CDR3 is TGTGCCAGCAGAACCCAACCGAGGGTCGAGCAGTACTTC. It specifies CASRTQPRVEQYF. The gene calls are TRBV28 and TRBJ2-7; D is possibly TRBD2 (5 bases). The CDR3 is made up of 13 amino acids. V lost 6 bases and J lost 6, with 15 bases in between. Germline V gene sequence: CDR1 MDHEN, CDR2 SYDVKM.

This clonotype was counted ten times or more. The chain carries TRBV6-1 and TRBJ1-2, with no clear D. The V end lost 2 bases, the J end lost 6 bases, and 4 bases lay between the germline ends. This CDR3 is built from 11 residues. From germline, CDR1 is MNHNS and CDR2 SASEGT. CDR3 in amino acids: CASSERNGYTF. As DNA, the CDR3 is TGTGCCAGCAGTGAAAGGAATGGCTACACCTTC.

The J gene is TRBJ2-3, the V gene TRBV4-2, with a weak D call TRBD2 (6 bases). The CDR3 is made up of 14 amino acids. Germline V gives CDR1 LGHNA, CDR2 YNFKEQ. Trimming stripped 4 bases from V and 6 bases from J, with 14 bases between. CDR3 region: CASSPTNRGDTQYF. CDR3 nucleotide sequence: TGTGCCAGCAGCCCCACCAACCGGGGGGATACGCAGTATTTT.

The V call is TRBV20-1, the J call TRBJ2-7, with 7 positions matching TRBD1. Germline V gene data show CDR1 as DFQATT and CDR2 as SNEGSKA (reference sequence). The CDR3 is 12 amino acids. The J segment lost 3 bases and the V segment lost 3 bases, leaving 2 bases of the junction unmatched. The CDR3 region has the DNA TGCAGTGCTAGTAACAGGGGCTACGAGCAGTACTTC. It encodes CSASNRGYEQYF.

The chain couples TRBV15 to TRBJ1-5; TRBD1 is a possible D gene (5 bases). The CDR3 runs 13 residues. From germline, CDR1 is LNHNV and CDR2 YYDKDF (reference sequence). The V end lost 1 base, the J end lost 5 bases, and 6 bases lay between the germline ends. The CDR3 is CATSRAGDQPQHF. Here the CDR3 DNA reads TGTGCCACCAGCAGAGCGGGGGATCAGCCCCAGCATTTT.

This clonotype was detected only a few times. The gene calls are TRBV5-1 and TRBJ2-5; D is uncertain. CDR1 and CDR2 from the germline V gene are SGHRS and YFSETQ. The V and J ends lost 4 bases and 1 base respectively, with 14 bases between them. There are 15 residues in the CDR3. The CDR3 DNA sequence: TGCGCCAGCAGCCCGACGGTCATTTCCCAAGAGACCCAGTACTTC. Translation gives CASSPTVISQETQYF.

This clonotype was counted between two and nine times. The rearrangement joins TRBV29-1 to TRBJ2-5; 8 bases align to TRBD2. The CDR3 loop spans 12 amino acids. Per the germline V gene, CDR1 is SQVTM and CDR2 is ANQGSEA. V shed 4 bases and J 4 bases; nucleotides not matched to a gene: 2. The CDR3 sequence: CSVVGRGETQYF. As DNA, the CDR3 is TGCAGCGTTGTCGGGAGGGGAGAGACCCAGTACTTC.

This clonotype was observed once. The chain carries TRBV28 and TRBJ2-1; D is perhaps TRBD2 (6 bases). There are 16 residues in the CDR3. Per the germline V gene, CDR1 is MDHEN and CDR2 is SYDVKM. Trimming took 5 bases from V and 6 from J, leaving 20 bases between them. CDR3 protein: CASSQPGVVGINEQFF. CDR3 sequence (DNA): TGTGCCAGCAGTCAACCGGGAGTTGTAGGAATCAATGAGCAGTTCTTC. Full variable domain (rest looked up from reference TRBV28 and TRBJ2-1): DVKVTQSSRYLVKRTGEKVFLECVQDMDHENMFWYRQDPGLGLRLIYFSYDVKMKEKGDIPEGYSVSREKKERFSLILESASTNQTSMYLCASSQPGVVGINEQFFGPGTRLTVL.

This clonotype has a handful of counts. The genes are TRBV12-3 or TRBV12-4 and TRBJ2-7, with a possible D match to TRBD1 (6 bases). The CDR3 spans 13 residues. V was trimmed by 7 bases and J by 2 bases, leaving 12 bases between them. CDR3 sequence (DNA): TGTGCCAGCACCGACAGGATTACCTACGAGCAGTACTTC. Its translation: CASTDRITYEQYF.

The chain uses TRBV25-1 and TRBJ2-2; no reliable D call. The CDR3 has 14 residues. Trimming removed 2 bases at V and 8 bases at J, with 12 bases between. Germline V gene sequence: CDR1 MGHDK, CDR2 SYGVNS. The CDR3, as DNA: TGTGCCAGCAGTGAACTAGTTGGAGTAGGGGAGCTGTTTTTT. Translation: CASSELVGVGELFF.